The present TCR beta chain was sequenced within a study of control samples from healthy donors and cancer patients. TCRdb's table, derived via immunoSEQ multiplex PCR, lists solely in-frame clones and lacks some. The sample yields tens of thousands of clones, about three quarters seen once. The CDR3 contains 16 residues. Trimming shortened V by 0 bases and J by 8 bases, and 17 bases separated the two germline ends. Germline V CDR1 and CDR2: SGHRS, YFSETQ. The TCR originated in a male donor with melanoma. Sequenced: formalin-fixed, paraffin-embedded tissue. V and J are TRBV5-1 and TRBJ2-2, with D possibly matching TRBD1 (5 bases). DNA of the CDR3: TGCGCCAGCAGCTTGGGAGAGGCGGCAGGGTCTGGGGAGCTGTTTTTT. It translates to CASSLGEAAGSGELFF.